The clone carrying this TCR beta chain was observed a single time. Its target is unknown. Roughly 0.45 to 1 ug RNA was reverse transcribed with random hexamers. The CDR3 of TCR beta was amplified by immunoSEQ multiplex PCR across 54 Vbeta and 13 Jbeta. From the immunoSEQ multiplex PCR reads, TCRdb called clonotypes with MiXCR, one entry per CDR3 protein. The repertoire holds hundreds of thousands of distinct CDR3 sequences, with about 89% as singletons. The CDR3 totals 16 residues. This sample was taken from a study of CD8 T cells in Susac syndrome. Study-wide results and limits: A relatively small number of individuals underwent TCR sequencing and HLA analysis.

Sequencing of TCR beta, carried out with a high-throughput approach, was applied to CD8+ and CD4+ T cells from the blood. Negative magnetic isolation gave CD8+ and CD4+ cells; FACS enriched CD8+ TEMRA. The chain carries TRBV21-1 and TRBJ2-2; TRBD2 reflects the table's D call only, with no check against the DNA. TRBV21-1 is given as a pseudogene. The TCR was taken from a human donor with multiple sclerosis. Sequenced sample: CD8+ T cells from PBMCs. CDR3 residues: CASSKGLAKFTGELFF. The CDR3 bases are TGTGCCAGCAGCAAGGGACTAGCGAAATTCACCGGGGAGCTGTTTTTT.